This TCR beta chain emerged from a study of control samples from healthy donors and cancer patients. Deletions cut 7 bases from V and 0 bases from J, with 12 bases between. CDR3 length: 14 amino acids. CDR1 is SGHDT, CDR2 YYEEEE, per germline. Profiling relied on immunoSEQ multiplex PCR, and the TCRdb table lists in-frame clones only, not all of them. The data contain approximately 140,000 clones, 93% of them seen just once; the ten biggest clones take up roughly 5.5%. The sequenced material came from blood. The sequence came from a man aged 18 to 30 in good health. This chain joins TRBV5-6 and TRBJ2-3, with TRBD2 as a possible D gene (5 bases). The CDR3 bases are TGTGCCAGCGCTAGCAGAACTAGCACAGATACGCAGTATTTT. Protein sequence: CASASRTSTDTQYF.